Below, 14 T cell receptor beta chains from the same sample are listed, as sequenced in a study of vaccination effects on CD4 cells after COVID-19. The ViraFEST assay expanded antigen-specific CD4+ T cells with viral peptide pools before sequencing. Investigators separated out CD4+ T cells once approximately 11 days of culture had passed. Nobody among the vaccine recipients had prior SARS-CoV-2 infection (nucleocapsid antibodies were negative). These receptors have no known antigen. The method was immunoSEQ multiplex PCR; TCRdb's version includes in-frame clones alone and lacks a portion of them. The profile shows about 73,000 clones, about four fifths of them singletons. Specimen: CD4+ T cells from PBMCs cultured with HCoV-NL63 spike peptides, collected before COVID-19 vaccination. These receptor sequences come from a human donor who received a COVID-19 vaccine.

The chain links TRBV18 to TRBJ1-4; D might be TRBD1 (6 bases). V was trimmed by 3 bases and J by 7 bases, leaving 15 bases between them. This CDR3 is 15 amino acids long. Germline CDR1 KGHSH, CDR2 LQKENI. CDR3: CASSPRRGEIEKLFF. The CDR3, as DNA: TGTGCCAGCTCACCCAGAAGGGGGGAGATTGAAAAACTGTTTTTT.

The sample holds a few counts of this clone. The rearrangement joins TRBV13 to TRBJ1-2; D not certain. V lost 2 bases and J lost 0, with 4 bases in between. The CDR3 consists of 13 residues. Germline V gene data show CDR1 as PRHDT and CDR2 as FYEKMQ (reference sequence). CDR3 sequence reads: CASSLSPNYGYTF. Written as DNA, the CDR3 is TGTGCCAGCAGCTTAAGTCCTAACTATGGCTACACCTTC. Combining the CDR3 with reference TRBV13 and TRBJ1-2 gives the whole variable domain AAGVIQSPRHLIKEKRETATLKCYPIPRHDTVYWYQQGPGQDPQFLISFYEKMQSDKGSIPDRFSAQQFSDYHSELNMSSLELGDSALYFCASSLSPNYGYTFGSGTRLTVV.

The sample holds a few counts of this clone. The chain links TRBV5-4 to TRBJ2-7, with D perhaps matching TRBD1 (7 bases). The CDR3 runs to 14 residues. Trimming took 2 bases from V and 0 from J, leaving 9 bases between them. Germline values: CDR1 SGHNT, CDR2 YYREEE (reference sequence). CDR3 sequence (DNA): TGTGCCAGCAGCTTCAGGGGGGACTCCTACGAGCAGTACGTC. It codes for CASSFRGDSYEQYV.

This clone was counted between two and nine times. J is TRBJ1-5 and V is TRBV4-1, with TRBD1 identical over 7 bases. The CDR3 spans 17 residues. Unmatched junction bases numbered 12, after V lost 0 bases and J lost 7 bases. Germline lookup yields CDR1 MGHRA and CDR2 YSYEKL. The CDR3 sequence is CASSQEAAPRGGQPQHF. The CDR3 DNA sequence: TGCGCCAGCAGCCAAGAAGCCGCCCCCAGGGGGGGACAGCCCCAGCATTTT.

The chain is built from TRBV30 and TRBJ1-5; D is uncertain. The CDR3 contains 13 residues. Trimming removed 0 bases at V and 7 bases at J, with 10 bases between. Germline CDR1 reads GTSNPN; CDR2 reads SVGIG (reference sequence). This CDR3 is CAWSVATPQPQHF. The CDR3 nucleotides read TGTGCCTGGAGTGTTGCGACCCCACAGCCCCAGCATTTT.

This chain uses TRBV6-1 with TRBJ1-2, with TRBD1 matching over 8 bases. Trimming removed 2 bases from V and 8 bases from J; junction bases left unmatched: 4. Per germline, CDR1 MNHNS and CDR2 SASEGT. The CDR3 is 13 residues long. CDR3 amino acids: CASSERTGNGYTF. The CDR3, as DNA: TGTGCCAGCAGTGAAAGGACAGGGAACGGCTACACCTTC.

There are a few counts of this clone. This rearrangement joins TRBV6-2 or TRBV6-3 to TRBJ1-5, with 8 bases lining up with TRBD1. Germline V gives CDR1 MNHEY, CDR2 SVGEGT. The J segment lost 7 bases and the V segment lost 2 bases, leaving 4 bases of the junction unmatched. The CDR3 loop spans 14 amino acids. The CDR3 DNA is TGTGCCAGCAGTTACGTGGACAGGGACCAGCCCCAGCATTTT. Translation gives CASSYVDRDQPQHF.

V gene TRBV11-1 combines with J gene TRBJ2-1; D gene ambiguous. V lost 6 bases, J lost 0 bases, and 12 bases lay in between. Germline V gives CDR1 SGHAT, CDR2 FQDESV (reference sequence). This CDR3 has 15 residues. CDR3 region: CASRAWTSSYNEQFF. The CDR3 DNA is TGTGCCAGCAGAGCCTGGACGAGCTCCTACAATGAGCAGTTCTTC.

This chain uses TRBV7-2 with TRBJ1-2; D gene ambiguous. Germline V gene data show CDR1 as SGHTA and CDR2 as FQGNSA. V was cut by 2 bases and J by 6 bases, with 10 bases left in between. CDR3 size: 13 residues. The CDR3 DNA reads as TGTGCCAGCAGCTTATACACAGTAGATGGCTACACCTTC. Translating gives CASSLYTVDGYTF.

CDR3: CASSEPSGPSYNEQFF. As DNA, the CDR3 is TGCGCCAGCAGTGAGCCTAGCGGGCCCTCCTACAATGAGCAGTTCTTC. The chain has TRBV10-1 and TRBJ2-1; 8 bases map to TRBD2. The CDR3 runs to 16 residues. The V and J ends lost 2 bases and 0 bases, in that order; junction bases with no gene match: 3. CDR1 and CDR2 from the germline V gene are WNHNN and SYGVQD (reference sequence).

J is TRBJ1-2 and V is TRBV7-3, with D perhaps matching TRBD1 (6 bases). With 6 bases removed from V and 4 bases from J, the gap between germline ends came to 15 bases. CDR1 is SGHTA, CDR2 FQGTGA, per germline. This CDR3 comprises 14 residues. In DNA form, the CDR3 reads TGTGCCAGCAGGGCGTCTCCAGGGGCCTATGGCTACACCTTC. It encodes CASRASPGAYGYTF.

This clone was detected only once. The CDR3 DNA reads as TGCGCCAGCACGGCCCAGAGAGGCCAAGAGACCCAGTACTTC. Amino acids: CASTAQRGQETQYF. The genes are TRBV23-1 and TRBJ2-5; D not certain. TRBV23-1 is an ORF; its function is uncertain. This CDR3 has 14 residues. Trimming shortened V by 7 bases and J by 1 base, and 13 bases separated the two germline ends.

This chain uses TRBV3-1 (or the pseudogene TRBV3-2) with TRBJ2-3; D gene uncertain. CDR3 length equals 13 residues. V was shortened by 3 bases and J by 0 bases, with 4 bases between the two germline ends. CDR1 is LGHDT and CDR2 is YNNKEL in the germline V gene (reference sequence). The CDR3 protein is CASSHISTDTQYF. For the CDR3, the DNA is TGTGCCAGCAGCCATATAAGCACAGATACGCAGTATTTT.

This clone has only a few counts. The V gene is TRBV3-1 (or the pseudogene TRBV3-2), the J gene TRBJ2-5, with no clear D. The CDR3 has 15 residues. V gave up 3 bases and J gave up 3 bases, with 14 bases separating them. Germline CDR1 is LGHDT and CDR2 is YNNKEL (reference sequence). The CDR3: CASSQVGRLKETQYF. CDR3 sequence (DNA): TGTGCCAGCAGCCAGGTAGGACGGTTAAAAGAGACCCAGTACTTC.